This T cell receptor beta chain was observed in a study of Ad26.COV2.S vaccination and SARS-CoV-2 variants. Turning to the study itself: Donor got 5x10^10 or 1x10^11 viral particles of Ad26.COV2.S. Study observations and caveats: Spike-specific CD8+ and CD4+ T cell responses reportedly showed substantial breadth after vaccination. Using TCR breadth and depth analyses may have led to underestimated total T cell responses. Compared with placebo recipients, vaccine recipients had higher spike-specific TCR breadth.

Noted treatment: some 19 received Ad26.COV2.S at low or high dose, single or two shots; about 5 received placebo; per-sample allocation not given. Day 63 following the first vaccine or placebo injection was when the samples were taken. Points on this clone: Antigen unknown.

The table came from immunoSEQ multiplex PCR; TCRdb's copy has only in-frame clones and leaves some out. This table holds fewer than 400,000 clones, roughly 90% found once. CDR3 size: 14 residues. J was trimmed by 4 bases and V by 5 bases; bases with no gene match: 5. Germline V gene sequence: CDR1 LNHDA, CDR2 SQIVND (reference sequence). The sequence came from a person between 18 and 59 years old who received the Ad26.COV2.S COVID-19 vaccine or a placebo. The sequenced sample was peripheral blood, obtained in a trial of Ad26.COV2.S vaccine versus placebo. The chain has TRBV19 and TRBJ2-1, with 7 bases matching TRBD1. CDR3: CASSPPGQYNEQFF. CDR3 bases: TGTGCCAGTAGTCCACCGGGACAGTACAATGAGCAGTTCTTC.